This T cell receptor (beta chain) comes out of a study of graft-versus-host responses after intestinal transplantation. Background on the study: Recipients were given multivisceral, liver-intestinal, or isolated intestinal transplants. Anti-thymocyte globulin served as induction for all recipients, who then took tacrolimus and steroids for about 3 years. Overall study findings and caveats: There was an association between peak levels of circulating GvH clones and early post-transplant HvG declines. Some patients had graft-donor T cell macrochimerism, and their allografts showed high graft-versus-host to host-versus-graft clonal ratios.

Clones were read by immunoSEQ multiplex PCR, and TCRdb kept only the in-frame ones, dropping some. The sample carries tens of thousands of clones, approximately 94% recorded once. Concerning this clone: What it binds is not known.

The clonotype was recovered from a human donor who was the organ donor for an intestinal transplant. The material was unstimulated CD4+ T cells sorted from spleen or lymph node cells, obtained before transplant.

The CDR3 protein is CASSQGWLAGAGEQFF. CDR3 bases: TGTGCCAGCAGCCAAGGGTGGCTAGCGGGGGCAGGTGAGCAGTTCTTC. V usage is TRBV11-2 and J usage is TRBJ2-1; 10 nucleotides agree with TRBD2. With V trimmed by 5 bases and J by 9 bases, 13 bases remained unmatched. CDR1 and CDR2 from the germline V gene are SGHAT and FQNNGV. The CDR3 extends over 16 amino acids.